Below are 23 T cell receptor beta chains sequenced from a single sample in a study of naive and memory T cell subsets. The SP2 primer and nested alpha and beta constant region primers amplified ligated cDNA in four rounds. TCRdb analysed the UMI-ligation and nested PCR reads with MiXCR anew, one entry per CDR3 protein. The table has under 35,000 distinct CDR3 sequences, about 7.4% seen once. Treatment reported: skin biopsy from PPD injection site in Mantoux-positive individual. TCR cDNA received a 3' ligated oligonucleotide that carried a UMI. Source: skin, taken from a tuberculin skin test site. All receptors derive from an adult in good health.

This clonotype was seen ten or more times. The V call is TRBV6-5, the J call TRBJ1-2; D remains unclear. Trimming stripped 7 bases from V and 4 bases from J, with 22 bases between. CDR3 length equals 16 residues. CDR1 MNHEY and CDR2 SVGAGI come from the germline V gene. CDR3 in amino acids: CASTMQNEASRYGYTF. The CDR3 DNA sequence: TGTGCCAGCACAATGCAGAACGAGGCGTCACGCTATGGCTACACCTTC.

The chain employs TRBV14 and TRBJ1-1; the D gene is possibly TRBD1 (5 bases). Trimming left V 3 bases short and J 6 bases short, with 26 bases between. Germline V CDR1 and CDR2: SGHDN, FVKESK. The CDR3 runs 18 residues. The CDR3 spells CASSQGPGLFAGTAEAFF. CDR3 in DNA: TGTGCCAGCAGCCAGGGGCCGGGACTATTCGCAGGCACGGCTGAAGCTTTCTTT.

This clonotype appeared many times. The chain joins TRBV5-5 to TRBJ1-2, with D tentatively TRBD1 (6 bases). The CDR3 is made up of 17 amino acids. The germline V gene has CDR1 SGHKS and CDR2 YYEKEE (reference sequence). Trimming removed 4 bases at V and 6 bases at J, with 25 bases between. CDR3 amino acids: CASSRTPGQWEVHGYTF. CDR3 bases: TGTGCCAGCAGCCGAACTCCCGGACAGTGGGAGGTCCATGGCTACACCTTC.

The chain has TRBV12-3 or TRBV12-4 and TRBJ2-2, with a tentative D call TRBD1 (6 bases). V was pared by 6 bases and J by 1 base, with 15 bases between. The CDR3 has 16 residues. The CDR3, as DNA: TGTGCCAGCAGACGGGCCGGGACAAGGAACACCGGGGAGCTGTTTTTT. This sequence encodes CASRRAGTRNTGELFF.

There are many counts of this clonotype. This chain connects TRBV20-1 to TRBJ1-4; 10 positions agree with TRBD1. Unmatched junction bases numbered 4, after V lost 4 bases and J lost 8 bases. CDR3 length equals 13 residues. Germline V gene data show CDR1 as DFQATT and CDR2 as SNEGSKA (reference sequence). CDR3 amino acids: CSATDRGGEKLFF. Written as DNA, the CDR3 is TGCAGTGCTACGGACAGGGGGGGCGAAAAACTGTTTTTT.

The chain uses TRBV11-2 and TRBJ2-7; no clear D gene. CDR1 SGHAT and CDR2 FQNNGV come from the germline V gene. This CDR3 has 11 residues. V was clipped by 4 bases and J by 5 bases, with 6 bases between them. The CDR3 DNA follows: TGTGCCAGCAGCTGCACACACGAGCAGTACTTC. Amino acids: CASSCTHEQYF.

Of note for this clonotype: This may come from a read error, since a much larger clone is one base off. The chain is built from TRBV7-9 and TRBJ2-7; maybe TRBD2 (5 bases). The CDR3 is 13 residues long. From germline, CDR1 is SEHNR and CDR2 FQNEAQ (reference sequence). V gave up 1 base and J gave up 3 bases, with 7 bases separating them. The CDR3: CASSLVGGYEQYF. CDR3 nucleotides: TGTGCCAGCAGCTTAGTCGGAGGCTACGAGCAGTACTTC.

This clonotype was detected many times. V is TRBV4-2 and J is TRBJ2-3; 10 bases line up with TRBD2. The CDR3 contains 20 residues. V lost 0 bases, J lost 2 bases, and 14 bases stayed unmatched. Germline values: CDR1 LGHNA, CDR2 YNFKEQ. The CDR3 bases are TGTGCCAGCAGCCAAGATGGTGCGGTAACTAGCGGGGTGTACACAGATACGCAGTATTTT. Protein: CASSQDGAVTSGVYTDTQYF.

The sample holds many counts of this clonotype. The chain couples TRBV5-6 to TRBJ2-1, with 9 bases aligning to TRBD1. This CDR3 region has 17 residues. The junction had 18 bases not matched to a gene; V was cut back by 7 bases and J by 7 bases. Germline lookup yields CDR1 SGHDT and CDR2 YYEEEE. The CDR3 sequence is CASRDRSIRTGENEQFF. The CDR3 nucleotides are TGTGCCAGCCGCGATAGGTCCATCAGGACAGGGGAAAATGAGCAGTTCTTC. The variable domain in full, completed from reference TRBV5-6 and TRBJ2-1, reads DAGVTQSPTHLIKTRGQQVTLRCSPKSGHDTVSWYQQALGQGPQFIFQYYEEEERQRGNFPDRFSGHQFPNYSSELNVNALLLGDSALYLCASRDRSIRTGENEQFFGPGTRLTVL.

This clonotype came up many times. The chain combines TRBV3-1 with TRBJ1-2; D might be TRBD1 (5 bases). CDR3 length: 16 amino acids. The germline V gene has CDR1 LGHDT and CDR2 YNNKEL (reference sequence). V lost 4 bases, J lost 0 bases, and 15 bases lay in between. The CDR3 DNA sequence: TGTGCCAGCAGCCTCATCGGGGCCGATACTAACTATGGCTACACCTTC. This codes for CASSLIGADTNYGYTF.

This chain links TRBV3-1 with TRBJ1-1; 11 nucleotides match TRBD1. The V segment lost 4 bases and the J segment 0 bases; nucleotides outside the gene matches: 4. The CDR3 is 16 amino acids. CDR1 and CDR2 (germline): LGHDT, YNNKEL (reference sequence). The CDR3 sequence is CASSLEGQGVNTEAFF. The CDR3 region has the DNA TGTGCCAGCAGCCTAGAGGGACAGGGGGTGAACACTGAAGCTTTCTTT.

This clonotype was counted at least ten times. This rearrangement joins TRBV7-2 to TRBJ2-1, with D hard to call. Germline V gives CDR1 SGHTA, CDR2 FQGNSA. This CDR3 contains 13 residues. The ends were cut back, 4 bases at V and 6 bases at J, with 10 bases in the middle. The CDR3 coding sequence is TGTGCCAGCAGCTCATACCTATTCAATGAGCAGTTCTTC. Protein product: CASSSYLFNEQFF. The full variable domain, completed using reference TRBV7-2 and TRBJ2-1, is GAGVSQSPSNKVTEKGKDVELRCDPISGHTALYWYRQSLGQGLEFLIYFQGNSAPDKSGLPSDRFSAERTGGSVSTLTIQRTQQEDSAVYLCASSSYLFNEQFFGPGTRLTVL.

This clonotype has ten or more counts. CDR3 protein: CASGFSGSHNIQYF. In DNA form, the CDR3 reads TGTGCTAGTGGTTTTAGTGGGTCACATAACATTCAGTACTTC. The chain joins TRBV12-5 to TRBJ2-4; the D is unclear. The CDR3 is made up of 14 amino acids. Trimming cost V 3 bases and J 7 bases, with 13 bases left between them. The germline V gene encodes CDR1 LGHNT and CDR2 FRNRAP. The full variable domain, with the rest looked up from reference TRBV12-5 and TRBJ2-4, is DARVTQTPRHKVTEMGQEVTMRCQPILGHNTVFWYRQTMMQGLELLAYFRNRAPLDDSGMPKDRFSAEMPDATLATLKIQPSEPRDSAVYFCASGFSGSHNIQYFGAGTRLSVL.

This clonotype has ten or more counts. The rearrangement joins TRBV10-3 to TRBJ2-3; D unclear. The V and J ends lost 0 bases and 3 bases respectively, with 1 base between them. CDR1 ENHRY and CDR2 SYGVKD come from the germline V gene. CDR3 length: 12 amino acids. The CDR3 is CAISESTDTQYF. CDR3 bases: TGTGCCATCAGTGAGTCGACAGATACGCAGTATTTT.

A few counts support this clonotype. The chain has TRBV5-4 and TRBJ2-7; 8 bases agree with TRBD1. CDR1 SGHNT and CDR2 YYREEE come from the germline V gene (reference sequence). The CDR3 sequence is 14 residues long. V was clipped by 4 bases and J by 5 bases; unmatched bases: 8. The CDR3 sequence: CASSPDRGFDEQYF. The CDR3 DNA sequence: TGTGCCAGCAGCCCTGACAGGGGTTTCGACGAGCAGTACTTC.

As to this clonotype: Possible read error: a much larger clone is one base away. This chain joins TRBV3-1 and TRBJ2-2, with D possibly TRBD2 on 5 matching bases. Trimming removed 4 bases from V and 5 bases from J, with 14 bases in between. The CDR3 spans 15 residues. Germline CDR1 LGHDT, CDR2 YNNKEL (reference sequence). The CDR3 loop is CASSPTGSWTGELFF. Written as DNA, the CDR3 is TGTGCCAGCAGCCCAACGGGGAGTTGGACCGGGGAGCTGTTTTTT.

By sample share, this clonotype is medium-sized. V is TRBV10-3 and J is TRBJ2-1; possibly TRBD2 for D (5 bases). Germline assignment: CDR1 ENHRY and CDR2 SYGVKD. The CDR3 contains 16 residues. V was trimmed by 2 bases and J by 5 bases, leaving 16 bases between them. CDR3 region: CAISERSGSIDNEQFF. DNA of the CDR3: TGTGCCATCAGTGAGAGGTCGGGGTCTATCGACAATGAGCAGTTCTTC.

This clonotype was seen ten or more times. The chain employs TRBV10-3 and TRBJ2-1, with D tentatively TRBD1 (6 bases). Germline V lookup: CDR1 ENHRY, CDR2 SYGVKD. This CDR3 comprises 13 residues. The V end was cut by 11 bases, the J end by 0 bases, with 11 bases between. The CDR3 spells CASGQSSYNEQFF. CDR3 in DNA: TGTGCCTCCGGACAGAGCTCCTACAATGAGCAGTTCTTC.

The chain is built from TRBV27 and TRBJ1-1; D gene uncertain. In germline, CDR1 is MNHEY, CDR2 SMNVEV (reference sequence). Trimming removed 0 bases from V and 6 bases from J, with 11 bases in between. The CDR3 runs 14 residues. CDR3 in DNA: TGTGCCAGCAGTTTATCTTCCCCTGGGTCTGAAGCTTTCTTT. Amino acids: CASSLSSPGSEAFF.

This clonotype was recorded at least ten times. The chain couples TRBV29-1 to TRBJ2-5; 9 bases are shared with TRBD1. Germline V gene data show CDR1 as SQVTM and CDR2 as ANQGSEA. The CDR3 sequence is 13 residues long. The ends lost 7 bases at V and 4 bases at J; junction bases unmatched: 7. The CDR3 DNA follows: TGCAGCGGCGTACCGGGACAGGGAGAGACCCAGTACTTC. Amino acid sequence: CSGVPGQGETQYF.

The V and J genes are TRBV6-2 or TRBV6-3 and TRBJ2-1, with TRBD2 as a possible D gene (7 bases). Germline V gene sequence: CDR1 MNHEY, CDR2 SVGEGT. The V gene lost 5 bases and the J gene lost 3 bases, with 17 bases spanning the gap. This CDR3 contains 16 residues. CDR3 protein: CASSPLARGGYNEQFF. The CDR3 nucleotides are TGTGCCAGCAGTCCTTTAGCGAGGGGGGGCTACAATGAGCAGTTCTTC.

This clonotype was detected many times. CDR3: CASSVRGATQETQYF. For the CDR3, the DNA is TGTGCCAGCAGTGTGAGGGGTGCTACACAAGAGACCCAGTACTTC. The chain joins TRBV2 to TRBJ2-5; D is possibly TRBD1 or TRBD2 (5 bases each). This CDR3 spans 15 amino acids. Germline V gene sequence: CDR1 SNHLY, CDR2 FYNNEI. Trimming pared 4 bases from V and 2 bases from J, leaving 14 bases between.

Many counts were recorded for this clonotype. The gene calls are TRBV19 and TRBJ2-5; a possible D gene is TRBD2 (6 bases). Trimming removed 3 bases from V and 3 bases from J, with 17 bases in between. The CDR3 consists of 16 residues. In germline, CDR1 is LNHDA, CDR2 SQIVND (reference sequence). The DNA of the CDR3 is TGTGCCAGTAGTATTGGGAGCGGGTCCCCAAAAGAGACCCAGTACTTC. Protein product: CASSIGSGSPKETQYF.